Below are 14 T cell receptor beta chains sequenced from a single sample in a study of spatial heterogeneity in lung cancer. Specified time point: sample taken at primary tumor resection. TCRdb re-analysed the 5' RACE reads in MiXCR, keeping a single row per CDR3 protein. The data contain hundreds of distinct CDR3 sequences, 35% to 45% of them singletons. The input for sequencing was normal lung tissue next to the tumor, taken at surgery. These receptors were obtained from a male donor with early-stage non-small cell lung cancer.

With respect to this clonotype: This beta chain turned up in a library designed for alpha chains; as an off-target read, its abundance says little. V is TRBV29-1 and J is TRBJ2-5, with 7 bases identical to TRBD1. Germline CDR1 reads SQVTM; CDR2 reads ANQGSEA. The length of the CDR3 is 12 residues. V lost 5 bases, J lost 2 bases, and 2 bases stayed unmatched. The CDR3 protein is CSVNRGQETQYF. The DNA of the CDR3 is TGCAGCGTTAACAGGGGACAAGAGACCCAGTACTTC. Looking up the rest from reference TRBV29-1 and TRBJ2-5 gives the full variable domain: SAVISQKPSRDICQRGTSLTIQCQVDSQVTMMFWYRQQPGQSLTLIATANQGSEATYESGFVIDKFPISRPNLTFSTLTVSNMSPEDSSIYLCSVNRGQETQYFGPGTRLLVL.

Sample share makes this clonotype medium-sized (0.01 to 0.1%). This beta chain is an unintended read in a library built for alpha chains; its size means little. CDR3 in DNA: TGTGCCAGCAGTTACTCGAAACTAGCGGGTCGTGAGCAGTTCTTC. Translating gives CASSYSKLAGREQFF. The chain combines TRBV6-2 or TRBV6-3 with TRBJ2-1; 9 nucleotides match TRBD2. The germline gives CDR1 MNHEY, CDR2 SVGEGT. The CDR3 spans 15 residues. J lost 9 bases, V lost 0 bases, and 6 bases had no gene match.

Judged by abundance, this clonotype is hyperexpanded (1% or more). In a library made to pick up alpha chains, this beta chain is a stray read with a size that means little. The chain carries TRBV28 and TRBJ2-2; TRBD1 is a possible D gene (5 bases). The V and J ends lost 6 bases and 1 base respectively, with 12 bases between them. This CDR3 is built from 15 residues. Germline V gene sequence: CDR1 MDHEN, CDR2 SYDVKM. The CDR3 coding sequence is TGTGCCAGCAGGCCGGTGGACATGAACACCGGGGAGCTGTTTTTT. Translation gives CASRPVDMNTGELFF.

Turning to this clonotype: This beta chain turned up in a library designed for alpha chains; as an off-target read, its abundance says little. The V call is TRBV11-1, the J call TRBJ2-1, with D perhaps TRBD1 (6 bases). The V gene lost 5 bases and the J gene lost 0 bases, with 11 bases spanning the gap. Germline values: CDR1 SGHAT, CDR2 FQDESV (reference sequence). CDR3 length: 15 amino acids. CDR3 in amino acids: CASSEQGSSYNEQFF. CDR3 coding DNA: TGTGCCAGCAGCGAACAGGGAAGCTCCTACAATGAGCAGTTCTTC. Full variable domain (rest looked up from reference TRBV11-1 and TRBJ2-1): EAEVAQSPRYKITEKSQAVAFWCDPISGHATLYWYRQILGQGPELLVQFQDESVVDDSQLPKDRFSAERLKGVDSTLKIQPAELGDSAMYLCASSEQGSSYNEQFFGPGTRLTVL.

Of note for this clonotype: For a library built for alpha chains, this beta chain is a stray read; little rests on its size. V usage is TRBV11-2 and J usage is TRBJ2-3; D is unclear. This CDR3 comprises 15 residues. The germline V and J ends were trimmed by 3 bases and 0 bases, with 10 bases remaining between them. CDR1 SGHAT and CDR2 FQNNGV come from the germline V gene. The CDR3 sequence is CASSLTHTSTDTQYF. The CDR3 DNA sequence: TGTGCCAGCAGCTTGACACACACTAGCACAGATACGCAGTATTTT.

In this sample, this clonotype is large. This beta chain appears as a stray read in a library generated for alpha chains; its size is not informative. The rearrangement joins TRBV20-1 to TRBJ2-1, with D unclear. V was pared by 0 bases and J by 3 bases, with 9 bases between. This CDR3 comprises 14 residues. Germline lookup yields CDR1 DFQATT and CDR2 SNEGSKA (reference sequence). DNA of the CDR3: TGCAGTGCTAGAGATCGTTCCCACTACAATGAGCAGTTCTTC. The encoded protein is CSARDRSHYNEQFF.

In this sample, this clonotype turned up a few times. For a library built for alpha chains, this beta chain is a stray read; little rests on its size. The chain recombines TRBV5-1 with TRBJ2-1; D possibly corresponds to TRBD1 (6 bases). Deletions cut 4 bases from V and 8 bases from J, with 22 bases between. The length of the CDR3 is 16 residues. Germline V CDR1 and CDR2: SGHRS, YFSETQ. The CDR3 region has the DNA TGCGCCAGCAGCAGGAACAGGGTATCGTCGAGGGATGAGCAGTTCTTC. Translated, it gives CASSRNRVSSRDEQFF.

This clonotype is large (0.1 to 1%) within its sample. A library made for alpha chains picked up this beta chain off target, so its size means little. The chain recombines TRBV18 with TRBJ1-5; no clear D. This CDR3 is built from 13 residues. The germline CDR1 and CDR2 sequences are KGHSH and LQKENI. Deletions cut 6 bases from V and 4 bases from J, with 10 bases between. Here the CDR3 reads CASSPDNNQPQHF. The CDR3 DNA sequence: TGTGCCAGCTCCCCCGACAATAATCAGCCCCAGCATTTT.

Concerning this clonotype: The size of this beta chain means little, since it is a stray read in a library made for alpha chains. The rearrangement uses TRBV5-6 and TRBJ2-7; TRBD2 aligns across 11 bases. Germline CDR1 SGHDT, CDR2 YYEEEE. The CDR3 consists of 17 residues. The V and J ends lost 7 bases and 2 bases, in that order; junction bases with no gene match: 14. CDR3 DNA: TGTGCCAGCTTCAGACGATTGGGGACTAGCGGCACCTACGAGCAGTACTTC. Translation: CASFRRLGTSGTYEQYF.

Judged by abundance, this clonotype is large. This beta chain turned up in a library designed for alpha chains; as an off-target read, its abundance says little. The rearrangement links TRBV7-9 to TRBJ1-5; 9 bases map to TRBD1. The CDR3 contains 14 residues. CDR1 SEHNR and CDR2 FQNEAQ come from the germline V gene (reference sequence). V was pared by 5 bases and J by 7 bases, with 6 bases of the junction left unmatched. The CDR3 DNA reads TGTGCCAGCAGCATGGGACAGGGAGGCCAGCCCCAGCATTTT. This translates into CASSMGQGGQPQHF. Complete variable domain (other parts from reference TRBV7-9 and TRBJ1-5): DTGVSQNPRHKITKRGQNVTFRCDPISEHNRLYWYRQTLGQGPEFLTYFQNEAQLEKSRLLSDRFSAERPKGSFSTLEIQRTEQGDSAMYLCASSMGQGGQPQHFGDGTRLSIL.

Judged by abundance, this clonotype is large. Because this beta chain is a stray read in a library intended to capture alpha chains, its abundance should not be given much weight. CDR3 region: CASSPGPGTEAFF. The CDR3 DNA follows: TGTGCCAGCAGCCCGGGGCCTGGGACTGAAGCTTTCTTT. The chain has TRBV7-3 and TRBJ1-1; perhaps TRBD1 as D (5 bases). CDR1 and CDR2 from the germline V gene are SGHTA and FQGTGA. V dropped 5 bases and J dropped 5 bases, with 12 bases sitting between them. The CDR3 consists of 13 residues.

This clonotype was detected a few times. Within a library made for alpha chains, this beta chain is off target, and its count is uninformative. The chain uses TRBV7-2 and TRBJ2-7, with TRBD2 matching over 9 bases. This CDR3 is 16 amino acids long. CDR1 is SGHTA and CDR2 is FQGNSA in the germline V gene. The V and J ends lost 5 bases and 4 bases, in that order; junction bases with no gene match: 12. The CDR3: CASSPAGGRATYEQYF. In DNA, the CDR3 is TGTGCCAGCAGCCCAGCGGGCGGGAGGGCGACGTACGAGCAGTACTTC. Based on the CDR3 plus reference TRBV7-2 and TRBJ2-7, the full variable domain is GAGVSQSPSNKVTEKGKDVELRCDPISGHTALYWYRQSLGQGLEFLIYFQGNSAPDKSGLPSDRFSAERTGGSVSTLTIQRTQQEDSAVYLCASSPAGGRATYEQYFGPGTRLTVT.

This clonotype was counted only a few times. This beta chain turned up in a library designed for alpha chains; as an off-target read, its abundance says little. The genes are TRBV28 and TRBJ2-5; D ambiguous. Between the trimmed V and J ends, which lost 4 bases and 3 bases, there was a span of 12 bases. There are 14 residues in the CDR3. Germline loops: CDR1 MDHEN, CDR2 SYDVKM. CDR3 in amino acids: CASSSLGLEETQYF. The CDR3 nucleotides are TGTGCCAGCAGTTCTCTGGGATTGGAAGAGACCCAGTACTTC. Using reference TRBV28 and TRBJ2-5 for the parts outside the CDR3, the full variable domain is DVKVTQSSRYLVKRTGEKVFLECVQDMDHENMFWYRQDPGLGLRLIYFSYDVKMKEKGDIPEGYSVSREKKERFSLILESASTNQTSMYLCASSSLGLEETQYFGPGTRLLVL.

This clonotype was observed a few times. In a library made to pick up alpha chains, this beta chain is a stray read with a size that means little. V gene TRBV20-1 combines with J gene TRBJ2-3; D ambiguous. The CDR3 runs to 12 residues. The germline gives CDR1 DFQATT, CDR2 SNEGSKA (reference sequence). The CDR3 loop is CSGLPSTDTQYF. The DNA for the CDR3 is TGCAGCGGGCTGCCTAGCACAGATACGCAGTATTTT.